The present entry profiles one T cell receptor (beta chain) with its context. Its target antigen remains unknown. No base quality values were provided; no much bigger clone lies one nucleotide off. The sample belongs to a study of T cell changes during pregnancy in multiple sclerosis (dated by TCRdb to between 2018 and 2020). In the study overall: In women with multiple sclerosis, the researchers looked at how the T cell repertoire shifted as pregnancy progressed.

The library was built by means of the immunoSEQ multiplex PCR assay. The source is immuneACCESS, and TCRdb retained only in-frame sequences with V and J called. Part of the clones is not carried over; for the studies checked, unresolved V genes explain less than half of this, and the remainder is unexplained. Across this sample there are about 57,000 clones, with less than 90% seen only once. The ten largest clones represent about 0.4% of the sample. Trimming takes 6 bases from V and 3 bases from J, and the germline ends sit 9 bases apart. The CDR3 holds 12 amino acids from the cysteine to the phenylalanine. Kept here is only the CDR3 DNA, which spans 36 bases and is read in frame from base 1. CDR1 and CDR2, looked up from the germline V gene, are MNHNS and SASEGT.

The chain is made from TRBV6-1 and TRBJ2-7; D gene: possibly TRBD1, on 6 matching bases. This clonotype was obtained from a female donor with multiple sclerosis, enrolled in a pregnancy study. The material sequenced was CD4+ T cells from peripheral blood mononuclear cells, taken in the third trimester of pregnancy. DNA sequence: TGTGCCAGCAGCACCAGGGGCTACGAGCAGTACTTC. This yields the protein CASSTRGYEQYF.